This TCR beta chain was profiled in a study of technical replicates of blood from a handful of donors (TCRdb year 2017). As regards this clone: There is no known antigen for this receptor. It has no much larger one-base neighbor in the sample; base qualities were not kept.

Receptor libraries were prepared by the immunoSEQ multiplex PCR assay. Drawn from immuneACCESS, this table holds only the in-frame rearrangements with V and J called that TCRdb kept. Clones are partly lost; checked studies trace under half to an unresolved V gene and leave the rest unexplained. The sample table holds tens of thousands of clones, of which 95% to 98% were seen once. The ten largest clonotypes hold approximately 0.21% of the sample. The germline V gene yields SGHRS for CDR1 and YFSETQ for CDR2. V is cut back by 4 bases and J by 8 bases, with 14 bases in the junction unmatched. The CDR3 starts with the cysteine, ends with the phenylalanine, and has 15 residues. The read is trimmed to its CDR3 DNA, 45 bases read in frame from base 1.

This receptor was taken from a human donor in good health. The sample comprised T cells isolated from PBMCs. The rearranged segments are TRBV5-1 and TRBJ1-2, with 7 bases matching TRBD1. The DNA sequence is TGCGCCAGCAGCATAAATGGACAGGACTCATTCGGCTACACCTTC. Its protein product is CASSINGQDSFGYTF.